The table lists the clone carrying this T cell receptor (beta chain) with a count of one. As yet, its antigen is unknown. The data were taken from a study of T cells in localized non-small cell lung cancer. Whole-study findings and limits: Only one tumor region went through sequencing, so heterogeneity may still be there. Exceeding tumor, uninvolved adjacent lung had the highest T cell clonality. Adjacent lung tissue had a median 57 of the top 100 clones found in the tumor.

In germline, CDR1 is MNHEY, CDR2 SVGAGI. The V end was cut by 6 bases, the J end by 6 bases, with 15 bases between. CDR3 length: 14 amino acids. Some clones are missing from TCRdb's copy, which holds only in-frame ones; the method was immunoSEQ multiplex PCR. The repertoire includes tens of thousands of clones, 85% to 90% of them detected once, and 20% to 25% sits in the top ten. This TCR derives from a woman aged 40-69 years with stage I squamous cell lung carcinoma. The sample in question was peripheral blood, obtained before any cancer treatment. The V gene is TRBV6-5, the J gene TRBJ1-5; weak D call: TRBD1 (5 bases). The CDR3 protein is CASRGGSRSQPQHF. The CDR3 DNA reads TGTGCCAGCAGGGGGGGGTCAAGAAGTCAGCCCCAGCATTTT.